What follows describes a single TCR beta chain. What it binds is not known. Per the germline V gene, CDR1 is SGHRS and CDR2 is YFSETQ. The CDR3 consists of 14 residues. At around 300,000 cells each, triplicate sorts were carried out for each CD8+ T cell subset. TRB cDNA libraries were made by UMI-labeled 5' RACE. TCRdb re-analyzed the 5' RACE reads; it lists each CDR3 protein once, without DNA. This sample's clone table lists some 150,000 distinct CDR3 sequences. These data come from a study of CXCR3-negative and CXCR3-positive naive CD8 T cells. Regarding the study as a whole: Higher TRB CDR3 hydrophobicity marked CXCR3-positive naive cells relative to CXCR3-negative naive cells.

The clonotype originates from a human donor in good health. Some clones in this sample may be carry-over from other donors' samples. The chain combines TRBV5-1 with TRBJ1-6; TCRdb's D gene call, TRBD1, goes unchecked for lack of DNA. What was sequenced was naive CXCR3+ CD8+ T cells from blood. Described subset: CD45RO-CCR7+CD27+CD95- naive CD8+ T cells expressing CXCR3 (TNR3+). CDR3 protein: CASSFGQGNSPLHF.